This note documents a single T cell receptor (beta chain) sequence. The antigen is not known. This record belongs to a study of blood T cells in healthy people across ages. The study's findings and limits: A conclusive naive versus antigen-experienced comparison was prevented by the unsorted PBMCs. Per-million-T-cell TCR beta diversity fell roughly linearly with age.

Next came a second PCR, run for roughly 7 to 12 cycles, which used a sample-barcoded 5' primer along with a J-beta primer mix. A tag from a template-switch adaptor with 12 random nucleotides marked each cDNA molecule. From the 5' RACE reads, TCRdb called clonotypes with MiXCR, one entry per CDR3 protein. The sample consists of about 1.4 million distinct CDR3 sequences, 59% of them appearing once. Germline V CDR1 and CDR2: MNHEY, SVGEGT. The CDR3 has 14 amino acids. Every donor gave approximately 10 milliliters of peripheral blood. The chain employs TRBV6-2 or TRBV6-3 and TRBJ2-7, with 9 bases fitting TRBD2. The J call may be faulty, since TRBJ2-5 better matches the DNA end. The source of this sequence is a man between 18 and 29 years old in good health. Material: blood. In DNA, the CDR3 is TGTGCCAGCAGTTCCCTAGCGGGGTCGGAGACCCAGTACTTC. The encoded protein is CASSSLAGSETQYF.